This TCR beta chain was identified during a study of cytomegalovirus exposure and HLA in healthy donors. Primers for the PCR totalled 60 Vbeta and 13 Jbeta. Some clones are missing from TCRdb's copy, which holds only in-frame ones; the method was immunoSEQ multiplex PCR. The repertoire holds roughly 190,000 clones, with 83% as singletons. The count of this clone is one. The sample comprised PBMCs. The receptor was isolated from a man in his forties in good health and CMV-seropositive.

In DNA form, the CDR3 reads TGTGCCAGTTTACTAGGGAACACTGAAGCTTTCTTT. Protein sequence: CASLLGNTEAFF. The chain employs TRBV2 and TRBJ1-1, with D unresolved. The CDR3 sequence is 12 residues long. Germline V CDR1 and CDR2: SNHLY, FYNNEI. V lost 9 bases and J lost 1, with 9 bases in between.